This entry lists 29 T cell receptor beta chains sequenced from one sample in a study of CD8 T cells in Susac syndrome. cDNA came from roughly 0.5 to 1 ug RNA primed by random hexamers. TCRdb analysed the immunoSEQ multiplex PCR reads with MiXCR anew, one entry per CDR3 protein. The sample has fewer than 350,000 distinct CDR3 sequences; approximately 90% are singletons. Sequenced sample: CD8+ T cells from PBMCs. Receptors were obtained from a human donor with multiple sclerosis.

Worth noting for this clonotype: A read error may produce the germline difference seen at one junction end. The rearrangement uses TRBV7-6 and TRBJ1-2; no definite D call. The length of the CDR3 is 13 residues. Germline-derived CDR1 and CDR2 are SGHVS and FNYEAQ. CDR3 nucleotides: TGTGCCAGCAGCTTAGATGGTAACTTTGGCTACACCTTC. This sequence encodes CASSLDGNFGYTF.

CDR3 residues: CASSSPDREETQYF. The DNA of the CDR3 is TGTGCCAGCAGTTCCCCTGACAGGGAAGAGACCCAGTACTTC. This chain joins TRBV28 and TRBJ2-5, with 7 bases lining up with TRBD1. Trimming removed 4 bases from V and 3 bases from J; junction bases left unmatched: 5. Germline V lookup: CDR1 MDHEN, CDR2 SYDVKM. This CDR3 region has 14 residues. Filled out from reference TRBV28 and TRBJ2-5, the complete variable domain reads DVKVTQSSRYLVKRTGEKVFLECVQDMDHENMFWYRQDPGLGLRLIYFSYDVKMKEKGDIPEGYSVSREKKERFSLILESASTNQTSMYLCASSSPDREETQYFGPGTRLLVL.

V is TRBV20-1 and J is TRBJ2-7, with TRBD2 identical over 8 bases. This CDR3 spans 15 amino acids. Germline V gene data show CDR1 as DFQATT and CDR2 as SNEGSKA (reference sequence). V dropped 0 bases and J dropped 3; count of bases not matched to a gene: 7. CDR3 residues: CSARDQREGVYEQYF. For the CDR3, the DNA is TGCAGTGCTAGAGATCAACGGGAGGGAGTCTACGAGCAGTACTTC.

The V and J genes are TRBV20-1 and TRBJ2-1; TRBD2 matches at 10 bases. J gave up 3 bases and V 5 bases, and 7 bases lay outside the gene matches. Germline assignment: CDR1 DFQATT and CDR2 SNEGSKA (reference sequence). There are 15 residues in the CDR3. DNA for the CDR3: TGCAGTGCTCCCCTAGCGGGAGTAATCTACAATGAGCAGTTCTTC. It specifies CSAPLAGVIYNEQFF.

J is TRBJ1-1 and V is TRBV27; no reliable D call. CDR3 length equals 13 residues. Germline CDR1 is MNHEY and CDR2 is SMNVEV (reference sequence). The V end was cut by 8 bases, the J end by 1 base, with 11 bases between. CDR3 sequence: CASWAAGNTEAFF. The CDR3 nucleotides are TGTGCCAGCTGGGCAGCAGGGAACACTGAAGCTTTCTTT.

V is TRBV7-6 and J is TRBJ2-2; TRBD2 is a possible D gene (6 bases). Germline lookup yields CDR1 SGHVS and CDR2 FNYEAQ. CDR3 length: 16 residues. Trimming shortened V by 6 bases and J by 3 bases, and 17 bases separated the two germline ends. DNA of the CDR3: TGTGCCAGCAGGCGCGGCCGGGGGTTGGACACCGGGGAGCTGTTTTTT. This gives the protein CASRRGRGLDTGELFF.

The genes are TRBV30 and TRBJ1-2; 7 nucleotides agree with TRBD1. The germline V gene has CDR1 GTSNPN and CDR2 SVGIG (reference sequence). There are 16 residues in the CDR3. V trimming: 1 base; J trimming: 0 bases; junction bases outside the gene matches: 8. CDR3 residues: CAWSAAGTAANYGYTF. The CDR3 DNA is TGTGCCTGGAGTGCCGCAGGGACAGCAGCTAACTATGGCTACACCTTC.

The chain links TRBV30 to TRBJ2-5; D not resolved. The germline gives CDR1 GTSNPN, CDR2 SVGIG (reference sequence). Trimming pared 1 base from V and 2 bases from J, leaving 8 bases between. The CDR3 loop spans 13 amino acids. CDR3: CAWSELPQETQYF. As DNA, the CDR3 is TGTGCCTGGAGTGAGCTCCCGCAAGAGACCCAGTACTTC. Variable domain in full (rest from reference TRBV30 and TRBJ2-5): SQTIHQWPATLVQPVGSPLSLECTVEGTSNPNLYWYRQAAGRGLQLLFYSVGIGQISSEVPQNLSASRPQDRQFILSSKKLLLSDSGFYLCAWSELPQETQYFGPGTRLLVL.

This clonotype occurred a few times. V is TRBV6-5 and J is TRBJ2-7; tentatively, D is TRBD1 (5 bases). Trimming shortened V by 5 bases and J by 2 bases, and 16 bases separated the two germline ends. CDR1 is MNHEY, CDR2 SVGAGI, per germline. CDR3 length: 15 amino acids. The CDR3 nucleotides read TGTGCCAGCAGTACTGGACACCAGTCGGCCTACGAGCAGTACTTC. Its protein product is CASSTGHQSAYEQYF.

The rearrangement joins TRBV20-1 to TRBJ2-7, with 7 bases identical to TRBD1. The CDR3 runs 15 residues. V lost 0 bases to trimming and J lost 2 bases; unmatched junction nucleotides: 7. The germline CDR1 and CDR2 sequences are DFQATT and SNEGSKA (reference sequence). The CDR3 nucleotides read TGCAGTGCTAGAGATATGGGGACAGTAACCTACGAGCAGTACTTC. This codes for CSARDMGTVTYEQYF.

This clonotype has just a few counts. This sequence joins TRBV6-1 and TRBJ2-2; D possibly corresponds to TRBD2 (5 bases). The CDR3 contains 16 residues. Germline loops: CDR1 MNHNS, CDR2 SASEGT. V lost 2 bases and J lost 5, with 15 bases in between. In DNA, the CDR3 is TGTGCCAGCAGTGAACAGGCGGACTTTGGAACCGGGGAGCTGTTTTTT. Residues: CASSEQADFGTGELFF.

The genes are TRBV12-3 or TRBV12-4 and TRBJ2-1; 7 bases align to TRBD2. Trimming at V came to 6 bases and at J to 4 bases, leaving 18 bases not matched to a gene. The CDR3 is 18 amino acids. DNA of the CDR3: TGTGCCAGCAGACGTACGGGCGCAAATTGGCGGGGGTACAATGAGCAGTTCTTC. The encoded protein is CASRRTGANWRGYNEQFF.

The chain has TRBV4-3 and TRBJ2-1; 7 nucleotides line up with TRBD1. Unmatched junction bases numbered 8, after V lost 0 bases and J lost 3 bases. There are 17 residues in the CDR3. CDR1 is LGHNA, CDR2 YSLEER, per germline. The CDR3 loop is CASSQDVEGQHYNEQFF. In DNA, the CDR3 is TGCGCCAGCAGCCAAGATGTAGAGGGACAGCACTACAATGAGCAGTTCTTC.

This chain uses TRBV9 with TRBJ2-7; D is uncertain. Germline V gene sequence: CDR1 SGDLS, CDR2 YYNGEE. V was shortened by 3 bases and J by 4 bases, with 14 bases between the two germline ends. This CDR3 comprises 14 residues. The CDR3 here is CASSAGEARYEQYF. The CDR3 coding sequence is TGTGCCAGCAGCGCCGGCGAGGCGAGATACGAGCAGTACTTC.

The count of this clonotype is one. The chain recombines TRBV6-4 with TRBJ2-1; 9 bases align to TRBD2. Trimming removed 2 bases from V and 6 bases from J; junction bases left unmatched: 5. This CDR3 spans 15 amino acids. Germline values: CDR1 MRHNA, CDR2 SNTAGT. The CDR3 DNA follows: TGTGCCAGCAGTGACGTCCTAGCGGGAAGCAATGAGCAGTTCTTC. Amino acid sequence: CASSDVLAGSNEQFF.

The genes are TRBV5-8 and TRBJ1-2; 7 nucleotides agree with TRBD1. Trimming took 4 bases from V and 5 from J; bases not matched to a gene: 11. The CDR3 extends over 15 amino acids. Germline loops: CDR1 SGHTS, CDR2 YDEGEE. The CDR3 here is CASSHRSGTAYGYTF. CDR3 DNA: TGTGCCAGCAGCCACAGAAGCGGGACAGCGTATGGCTACACCTTC.

This chain uses TRBV20-1 with TRBJ2-3, with 9 nucleotides matching TRBD2. Germline-derived CDR1 and CDR2 are DFQATT and SNEGSKA (reference sequence). The trim removed 3 bases at V and 0 bases at J, leaving 10 bases unmatched. This CDR3 is built from 17 residues. CDR3 amino acids: CSASSLASGDSTDTQYF. DNA for the CDR3: TGCAGTGCTAGTTCCCTTGCTAGCGGGGATAGCACAGATACGCAGTATTTT.

This rearrangement joins TRBV5-6 to TRBJ2-6, with no clear D. CDR1 is SGHDT, CDR2 YYEEEE, per germline. Trimming removed 3 bases at V and 0 bases at J, with 7 bases between. This CDR3 has 15 residues. CDR3 in DNA: TGTGCCAGCAGCTCCAGAAACTCTGGGGCCAACGTCCTGACTTTC. Its translation is CASSSRNSGANVLTF.

The chain uses TRBV12-3 or TRBV12-4 and TRBJ1-1; 7 bases are shared with TRBD1. V shed 6 bases, J shed 8 bases, and the junction held 12 bases outside the gene matches. The CDR3 loop spans 14 amino acids. The CDR3 coding sequence is TGTGCCAGCAGACCTAATACAGGGGAAAAGGAAGCTTTCTTT. The encoded protein is CASRPNTGEKEAFF.

The chain joins TRBV6-2 or TRBV6-3 to TRBJ2-6; no reliable D call. Germline V lookup: CDR1 MNHEY, CDR2 SVGEGT. This CDR3 is built from 14 residues. Trimming took off 2 bases at V and 2 bases at J, with 4 bases between the two ends. The CDR3 loop is CASSYQTGANVLTF. The CDR3 DNA follows: TGTGCCAGCAGTTACCAGACTGGGGCCAACGTCCTGACTTTC.

The gene calls are TRBV11-2 and TRBJ2-2; D gene ambiguous. Germline CDR1 and CDR2: SGHAT and FQNNGV. CDR3 length: 13 residues. V dropped 7 bases and J dropped 1 base, with 7 bases sitting between them. The CDR3 reads CASTGWNTGELFF. The DNA of the CDR3 is TGTGCCAGCACCGGATGGAACACCGGGGAGCTGTTTTTT.

J is TRBJ2-5 and V is TRBV4-2, with 10 nucleotides matching TRBD2. The CDR3 spans 17 residues. Germline-derived CDR1 and CDR2 are LGHNA and YNFKEQ. The junction had 10 bases not matched to a gene; V was cut back by 1 base and J by 5 bases. The CDR3 nucleotides read TGTGCCAGCAGCCAAGGTGGCGAGCGGGGGGGTAGTGAGACCCAGTACTTC. The encoded protein is CASSQGGERGGSETQYF.

The chain couples TRBV11-2 to TRBJ1-1, with D possibly matching TRBD1 (6 bases). Germline V gene sequence: CDR1 SGHAT, CDR2 FQNNGV. V dropped 5 bases and J dropped 6 bases, with 16 bases sitting between them. The CDR3 has 14 residues. The CDR3 sequence is CASSLTGRAAEAFF. The CDR3 DNA reads TGTGCCAGCAGCCTTACAGGGAGGGCCGCTGAAGCTTTCTTT.

The V and J genes are TRBV6-1 and TRBJ2-1, with 13 bases identical to TRBD2. There are 14 residues in the CDR3. Germline V CDR1 and CDR2: MNHNS, SASEGT. V shed 10 bases and J 5 bases; nucleotides not matched to a gene: 5. The CDR3 coding sequence is TGTGCCATTTCACTAGCGGGGGGGCACAATGAGCAGTTCTTC. Translating gives CAISLAGGHNEQFF.

The chain couples TRBV30 to TRBJ2-7, with D tentatively TRBD1 (5 bases). This CDR3 has 14 amino acids. From germline, CDR1 is GTSNPN and CDR2 SVGIG (reference sequence). The ends were cut back, 3 bases at V and 5 bases at J, with 17 bases in the middle. CDR3 DNA: TGTGCCTGGAGCTCCCAGGCAGGGCGGAACGAGCAGTACTTC. Residues: CAWSSQAGRNEQYF.

The J gene is TRBJ2-5, the V gene TRBV18; D ambiguous. The CDR3 is made up of 16 amino acids. In germline, CDR1 is KGHSH, CDR2 LQKENI. The V end lost 0 bases, the J end lost 2 bases, and 13 bases lay between the germline ends. The CDR3 DNA reads TGTGCCAGCTCACCACCCCCCGGGCAGGCGCAAGAGACCCAGTACTTC. It translates to CASSPPPGQAQETQYF.

This clonotype was detected once. This chain links TRBV5-1 with TRBJ2-3, with D perhaps matching TRBD1 or TRBD2 (6 bases each). Trimming took 7 bases from V and 1 from J, leaving 13 bases between them. This CDR3 comprises 14 residues. The germline CDR1 and CDR2 sequences are SGHRS and YFSETQ. The CDR3 reads CASQRGAGTDTQYF. In DNA form, the CDR3 reads TGCGCCAGCCAGAGGGGGGCTGGCACAGATACGCAGTATTTT.

The rearrangement links TRBV18 to TRBJ2-1, with D maybe TRBD2 (5 bases). CDR1 is KGHSH and CDR2 is LQKENI in the germline V gene. The CDR3 length is 17 residues. Trimming left V 3 bases short and J 4 bases short, with 19 bases between. As DNA, the CDR3 is TGTGCCAGCTCACCCAGTCTATCTAGCAACGAATACAATGAGCAGTTCTTC. This sequence encodes CASSPSLSSNEYNEQFF. The full variable domain, in which reference TRBV18 and TRBJ2-1 provide the parts outside the CDR3, is NAGVMQNPRHLVRRRGQEARLRCSPMKGHSHVYWYRQLPEEGLKFMVYLQKENIIDESGMPKERFSAEFPKEGPSILRIQQVVRGDSAAYFCASSPSLSSNEYNEQFFGPGTRLTVL.

This clonotype was picked up one time. The chain recombines TRBV20-1 with TRBJ1-1; 10 nucleotides line up with TRBD1. The J segment lost 5 bases and the V segment lost 0 bases, leaving 3 bases of the junction unmatched. Germline CDR1 and CDR2: DFQATT and SNEGSKA (reference sequence). The CDR3 sequence is 14 residues long. The CDR3 loop is CSARDRDRGTEAFF. The CDR3 bases are TGCAGTGCTAGAGATCGGGACAGGGGAACTGAAGCTTTCTTT.